Below are 22 T cell receptor beta chains sequenced from a single sample in a study of STAT5B mutations in CD4+ large granular lymphocyte leukemia. The assay was immunoSEQ multiplex PCR, and TCRdb's table has in-frame clones only and misses some. The data hold tens of thousands of clones, with around 76% observed a single time. The sequenced sample consisted of CD4+ T cells from blood buffy coats. The receptors here all came from a human donor in good health.

V is TRBV4-3 and J is TRBJ2-7, with D unresolved. The germline V gene has CDR1 LGHNA and CDR2 YSLEER. V shed 4 bases and J shed 0 bases, with 10 bases lying between them. This CDR3 has 14 residues. CDR3 coding DNA: TGCGCCAGCAGCCCCCAACCGAGCTCCTACGAGCAGTACTTC. Encoded protein: CASSPQPSSYEQYF.

The genes are TRBV11-2 and TRBJ2-7; 7 bases fit TRBD2. From germline, CDR1 is SGHAT and CDR2 FQNNGV. V was clipped by 5 bases and J by 2 bases; unmatched bases: 6. This CDR3 has 14 amino acids. CDR3 coding DNA: TGTGCCAGCAGCCTCCGCGGGAGTCCCTACGAGCAGTACTTC. Translating it yields CASSLRGSPYEQYF.

The V gene is TRBV7-6, the J gene TRBJ2-5; D remains unclear. Germline V gene data show CDR1 as SGHVS and CDR2 as FNYEAQ. This CDR3 contains 15 residues. V dropped 4 bases and J dropped 0 bases, with 12 bases sitting between them. CDR3 loop: CASSSTSIYQETQYF. CDR3 coding DNA: TGTGCCAGCAGCTCCACCTCGATCTACCAAGAGACCCAGTACTTC.

The chain couples TRBV5-4 to TRBJ1-2, with 7 nucleotides matching TRBD1. This CDR3 contains 15 residues. V lost 4 bases, J lost 5 bases, and 11 bases stayed unmatched. From germline, CDR1 is SGHNT and CDR2 YYREEE (reference sequence). The CDR3 nucleotides read TGTGCCAGCAGCCCTTACAGGGGATACGTATATGGCTACACCTTC. Translation: CASSPYRGYVYGYTF.

V is TRBV6-1 and J is TRBJ2-3, with TRBD2 matching 8 bases. The CDR3 totals 14 residues. The J segment lost 6 bases and the V segment lost 6 bases, leaving 8 bases of the junction unmatched. The germline V gene has CDR1 MNHNS and CDR2 SASEGT. The CDR3 DNA follows: TGTGCCAGCAGAGAATCGGGGGGGCCGGATACGCAGTATTTT. Protein product: CASRESGGPDTQYF.

This chain uses TRBV30 with TRBJ1-6, with D possibly being TRBD1 (6 bases). Per germline, CDR1 GTSNPN and CDR2 SVGIG (reference sequence). The V gene lost 1 base and the J gene lost 7 bases, with 8 bases spanning the gap. The CDR3 is made up of 13 amino acids. CDR3 sequence (DNA): TGTGCCTGGAGTGGGACAGAGAATTCACCCCTCCACTTT. Translated: CAWSGTENSPLHF.

This clone has just one count. The chain has TRBV4-1 and TRBJ1-2; a weak D match, TRBD1 (5 bases). The CDR3 loop spans 16 amino acids. The V and J ends lost 1 base and 4 bases respectively, with 16 bases between them. Germline V gives CDR1 MGHRA, CDR2 YSYEKL. Here the CDR3 reads CASSQAAQQETYGYTF. Here the CDR3 DNA reads TGCGCCAGCAGCCAAGCCGCCCAACAGGAGACCTATGGCTACACCTTC.

This clone was observed a single time. The genes are TRBV29-1 and TRBJ2-2; 10 positions match TRBD2. Looked up from germline, CDR1 is SQVTM and CDR2 is ANQGSEA. J was trimmed by 5 bases and V by 7 bases; bases with no gene match: 7. The length of the CDR3 is 14 residues. The CDR3: CSGQRGGKTGELFF. In nucleotides, the CDR3 is TGCAGCGGACAGCGGGGGGGCAAAACCGGGGAGCTGTTTTTT.

The chain joins TRBV10-3 to TRBJ2-3; possibly TRBD1 for D (5 bases). V was pared by 0 bases and J by 7 bases, with 11 bases between. CDR1 and CDR2 from the germline V gene are ENHRY and SYGVKD. CDR3 length equals 14 residues. CDR3 in amino acids: CAISESTATNTQYF. CDR3 sequence (DNA): TGTGCCATCAGTGAGTCGACAGCCACGAATACGCAGTATTTT.

J is TRBJ2-5 and V is TRBV7-9; the D gene is possibly TRBD1 (6 bases). CDR1 SEHNR and CDR2 FQNEAQ come from the germline V gene (reference sequence). The CDR3 sequence is 15 residues long. The germline V and J ends were trimmed by 5 bases and 4 bases, with 17 bases remaining between them. CDR3 DNA: TGTGCCAGCAGCCAAACAGGGAATTCTGGAGAGACCCAGTACTTC. Protein sequence: CASSQTGNSGETQYF.

This clone has only one observation. This chain connects TRBV29-1 to TRBJ2-7; 9 bases line up with TRBD1. This CDR3 contains 14 residues. V lost 3 bases and J lost 10; bases outside the gene matches: 13. The germline V gene encodes CDR1 SQVTM and CDR2 ANQGSEA. The CDR3 here is CSVEVRTGASEQYF. The CDR3 DNA reads as TGCAGCGTTGAGGTACGGACAGGGGCCTCGGAACAGTACTTC.

The sample holds a few counts of this clone. The chain couples TRBV11-3 to TRBJ1-4, with no clear D. The germline V gene has CDR1 SGHNT and CDR2 YENEEA. Trimming took off 3 bases at V and 8 bases at J, with 10 bases between the two ends. CDR3 length equals 13 residues. For the CDR3, the DNA is TGTGCCAGCAGCTTCCCGTCTCGGGAAAAACTGTTTTTT. It encodes CASSFPSREKLFF. Filled out from reference TRBV11-3 and TRBJ1-4, the complete variable domain reads EAGVVQSPRYKIIEKKQPVAFWCNPISGHNTLYWYLQNLGQGPELLIRYENEEAVDDSQLPKDRFSAERLKGVDSTLKIQPAELGDSAVYLCASSFPSREKLFFGSGTQLSVL.

The chain uses TRBV12-1 and TRBJ1-5. TRBV12-1 is assigned pseudogene status. The CDR3 has 11 amino acids. DNA for the CDR3: TGTGCCAGCACCCCTGATCAGCCCCAGCATTTT. Its translation is CASTPDQPQHF.

The chain has TRBV7-9 and TRBJ2-7, with a tentative D call TRBD1 (6 bases). Germline CDR1 is SEHNR and CDR2 is FQNEAQ (reference sequence). This CDR3 is built from 15 residues. The V end was cut by 5 bases, the J end by 3 bases, with 17 bases between. The CDR3 is CASSPRTEKGYEQYF. CDR3 bases: TGTGCCAGCAGCCCGCGGACAGAGAAGGGCTACGAGCAGTACTTC.

The rearrangement uses TRBV5-5 and TRBJ1-3; D uncertain. Trimming removed 4 bases from V and 1 base from J, with 6 bases in between. This CDR3 has 13 residues. The germline V gene encodes CDR1 SGHKS and CDR2 YYEKEE (reference sequence). The CDR3 DNA reads as TGTGCCAGCAGCGAGGTGTCTGGAAACACCATATATTTT. Translated, it gives CASSEVSGNTIYF.

The genes are TRBV30 and TRBJ1-3; D is uncertain. Trimming stripped 3 bases from V and 4 bases from J, with 10 bases between. Germline V gene lookup returns CDR1 GTSNPN and CDR2 SVGIG (reference sequence). The CDR3 loop spans 13 amino acids. For the CDR3, the DNA is TGTGCCTGGAGCCTTCGTGGGGGAAACACCATATATTTT. This sequence encodes CAWSLRGGNTIYF.

This chain connects TRBV2 to TRBJ1-2, with 7 bases fitting TRBD1. Unmatched junction bases numbered 7, after V lost 7 bases and J lost 8 bases. The CDR3 is 12 residues long. Germline CDR1 SNHLY, CDR2 FYNNEI. The CDR3 here is CASKQGQYGYTF. The CDR3 bases are TGTGCCAGCAAACAGGGGCAGTACGGCTACACCTTC.

This sequence joins TRBV19 and TRBJ1-1; TRBD1 matches 7 bases. V lost 4 bases and J lost 14; bases outside the gene matches: 13. The CDR3 loop spans 13 amino acids. Germline CDR1 is LNHDA and CDR2 is SQIVND (reference sequence). The CDR3 DNA is TGTGCCAGTAGTAACAGGGGCGGCCTCGGGGACTTCTTT. Translating it yields CASSNRGGLGDFF.

V is TRBV7-8 and J is TRBJ2-2, with D maybe TRBD1 (7 bases). Trimming removed 5 bases from V and 5 bases from J, with 15 bases in between. Germline CDR1 is SGHVS and CDR2 is FQNEAQ. This CDR3 has 15 amino acids. As DNA, the CDR3 is TGTGCCAGCAGCCCGCGGGACAGTACGACCGGGGAGCTGTTTTTT. Amino acid sequence: CASSPRDSTTGELFF.

The chain couples TRBV5-1 to TRBJ2-3, with TRBD2 matching over 7 bases. The CDR3 totals 13 residues. Germline-derived CDR1 and CDR2 are SGHRS and YFSETQ. V trimming: 3 bases; J trimming: 4 bases; junction bases outside the gene matches: 2. CDR3 loop: CASSSTSADTQYF. CDR3 coding DNA: TGCGCCAGCAGCTCCACTAGCGCAGATACGCAGTATTTT.

In its sample, this clone was seen once. The rearrangement links TRBV6-6 to TRBJ2-5; no firm D call. Trimming shortened V by 0 bases and J by 5 bases, and 7 bases separated the two germline ends. Germline V lookup: CDR1 MNHNY, CDR2 SVGAGI (reference sequence). The CDR3 runs to 13 residues. Here the CDR3 reads CASSYSVSETQYF. CDR3 sequence (DNA): TGTGCCAGCAGTTACTCGGTGAGCGAGACCCAGTACTTC.

The table lists this clone with a count of one. V gene TRBV9 combines with J gene TRBJ2-2; the D gene could be TRBD1 or TRBD2 (5 bases each). Germline CDR1 and CDR2: SGDLS and YYNGEE. V was trimmed by 2 bases and J by 6 bases, leaving 14 bases between them. This CDR3 is 15 amino acids long. The CDR3 DNA reads as TGTGCCAGCAGCGTGGGGACGGCCACGTCCGGGGAGCTGTTTTTT. As protein: CASSVGTATSGELFF.